These T cell receptor beta chains were read from a single sample in a study of sequential checkpoint blockade in melanoma. The protocol was immunoSEQ multiplex PCR, while the TCRdb copy is restricted to in-frame clones and leaves out a portion. The sample yields 35,000 to 50,000 clones, approximately 90% seen once. Sample: CD8+ T cells sorted from blood (inferred from file names), taken from a patient given nivolumab and ipilimumab in sequence. These receptors all stem from a human donor with melanoma. CDR3s leave out the opening cysteine and the closing phenylalanine or tryptophan. A D gene is named only where the DNA matches it firmly.

j_call: TRBJ1-1; v_call: TRBV28; d_call: -; cdr3_aa: ASTNPGNMNTEAF
j_call: TRBJ1-2; v_call: TRBV27; d_call: -; cdr3_aa: ASSWAGRGNYGYT
j_call: TRBJ2-3; v_call: TRBV30; d_call: -; cdr3_aa: AWLNRAGTDTQY
j_call: TRBJ2-3; v_call: TRBV7-3; d_call: -; cdr3_aa: ASSLVATFPDTQY
j_call: TRBJ1-1; v_call: TRBV6-5; d_call: -; cdr3_aa: ASNGGVNTEAF
j_call: TRBJ2-1; v_call: TRBV5-1; d_call: -; cdr3_aa: ASSLVPDNEQF
j_call: TRBJ2-1; v_call: TRBV25-1; d_call: -; cdr3_aa: ASSDVDSLYNEQF
j_call: TRBJ1-1; v_call: TRBV5-6; d_call: TRBD1; cdr3_aa: ASSSWGDRAKTEDTEAF
j_call: TRBJ2-1; v_call: TRBV7-2; d_call: TRBD2; cdr3_aa: ASSGRLAGSRNEQF
j_call: TRBJ1-1; v_call: TRBV7-8; d_call: -; cdr3_aa: ASSLARVTEAF